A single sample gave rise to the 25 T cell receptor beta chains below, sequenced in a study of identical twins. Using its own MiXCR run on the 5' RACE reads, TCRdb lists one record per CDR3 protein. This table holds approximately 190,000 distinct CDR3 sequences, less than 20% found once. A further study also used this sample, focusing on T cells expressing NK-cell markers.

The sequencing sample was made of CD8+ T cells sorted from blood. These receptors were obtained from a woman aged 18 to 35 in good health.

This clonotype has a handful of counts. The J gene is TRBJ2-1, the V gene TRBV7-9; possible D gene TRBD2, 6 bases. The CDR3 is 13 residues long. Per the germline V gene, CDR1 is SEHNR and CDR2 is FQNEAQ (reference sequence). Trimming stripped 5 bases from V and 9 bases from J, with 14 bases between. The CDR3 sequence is CASSPSGLPEQFF. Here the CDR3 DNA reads TGTGCCAGCAGCCCGAGCGGACTACCTGAGCAGTTCTTC. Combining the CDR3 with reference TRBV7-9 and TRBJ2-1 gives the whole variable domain DTGVSQNPRHKITKRGQNVTFRCDPISEHNRLYWYRQTLGQGPEFLTYFQNEAQLEKSRLLSDRFSAERPKGSFSTLEIQRTEQGDSAMYLCASSPSGLPEQFFGPGTRLTVL.

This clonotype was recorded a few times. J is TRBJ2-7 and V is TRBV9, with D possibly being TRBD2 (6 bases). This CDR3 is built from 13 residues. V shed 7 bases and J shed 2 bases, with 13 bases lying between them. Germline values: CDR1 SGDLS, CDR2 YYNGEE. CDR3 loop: CASAPGGPYEQYF. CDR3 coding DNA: TGTGCCAGCGCTCCCGGGGGTCCCTACGAGCAGTACTTC.

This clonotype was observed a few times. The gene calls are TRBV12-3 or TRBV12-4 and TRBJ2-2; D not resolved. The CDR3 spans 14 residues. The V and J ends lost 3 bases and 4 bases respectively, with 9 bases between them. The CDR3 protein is CASSFFGGTGELFF. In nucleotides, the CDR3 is TGTGCCAGCAGTTTTTTTGGTGGCACCGGGGAGCTGTTTTTT.

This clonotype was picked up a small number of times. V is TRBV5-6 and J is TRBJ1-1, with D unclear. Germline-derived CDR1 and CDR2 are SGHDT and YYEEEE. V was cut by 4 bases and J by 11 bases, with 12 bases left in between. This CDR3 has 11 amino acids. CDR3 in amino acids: CASSTGTRAFF. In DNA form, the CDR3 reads TGTGCCAGCAGCACCGGTACGCGGGCTTTCTTT.

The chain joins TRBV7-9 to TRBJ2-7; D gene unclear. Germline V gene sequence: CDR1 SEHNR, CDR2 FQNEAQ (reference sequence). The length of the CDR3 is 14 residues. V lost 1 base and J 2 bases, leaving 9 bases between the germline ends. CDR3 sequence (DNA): TGTGCCAGCAGCTTAGAACTGATGACCTACGAGCAGTACTTC. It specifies CASSLELMTYEQYF.

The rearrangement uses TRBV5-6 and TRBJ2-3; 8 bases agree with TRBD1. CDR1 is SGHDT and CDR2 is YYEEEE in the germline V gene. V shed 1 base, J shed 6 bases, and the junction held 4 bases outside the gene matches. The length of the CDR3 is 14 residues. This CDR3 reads CASSLHRGADTQYF. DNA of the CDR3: TGTGCCAGCAGCTTGCACAGGGGGGCTGATACGCAGTATTTT. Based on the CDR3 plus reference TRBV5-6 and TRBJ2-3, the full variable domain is DAGVTQSPTHLIKTRGQQVTLRCSPKSGHDTVSWYQQALGQGPQFIFQYYEEEERQRGNFPDRFSGHQFPNYSSELNVNALLLGDSALYLCASSLHRGADTQYFGPGTRLTVL.

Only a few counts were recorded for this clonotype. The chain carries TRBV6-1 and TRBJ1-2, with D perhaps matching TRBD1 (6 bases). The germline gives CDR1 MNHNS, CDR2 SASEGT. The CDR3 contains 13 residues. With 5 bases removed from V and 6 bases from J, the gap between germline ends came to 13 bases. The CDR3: CASSQQGGNGYTF. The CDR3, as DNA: TGTGCCAGCAGTCAACAGGGTGGGAATGGCTACACCTTC.

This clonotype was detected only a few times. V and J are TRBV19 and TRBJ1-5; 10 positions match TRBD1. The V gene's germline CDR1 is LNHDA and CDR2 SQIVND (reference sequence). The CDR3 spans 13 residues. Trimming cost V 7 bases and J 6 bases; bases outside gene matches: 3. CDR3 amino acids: CASTGTGAQPQHF. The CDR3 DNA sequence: TGTGCCAGTACGGGGACAGGGGCTCAGCCCCAGCATTTT.

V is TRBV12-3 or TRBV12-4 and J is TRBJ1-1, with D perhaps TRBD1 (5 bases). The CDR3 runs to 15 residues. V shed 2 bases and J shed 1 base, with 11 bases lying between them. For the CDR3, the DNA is TGTGCCAGCAGTTTAATGGTCAGGGCGAACACTGAAGCTTTCTTT. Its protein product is CASSLMVRANTEAFF.

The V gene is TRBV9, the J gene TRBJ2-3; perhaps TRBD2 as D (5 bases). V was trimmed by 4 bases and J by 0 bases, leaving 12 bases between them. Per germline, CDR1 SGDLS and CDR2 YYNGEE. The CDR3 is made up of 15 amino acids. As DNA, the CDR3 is TGTGCCAGCAGCCCTGGCGGGTCTAGCACAGATACGCAGTATTTT. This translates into CASSPGGSSTDTQYF.

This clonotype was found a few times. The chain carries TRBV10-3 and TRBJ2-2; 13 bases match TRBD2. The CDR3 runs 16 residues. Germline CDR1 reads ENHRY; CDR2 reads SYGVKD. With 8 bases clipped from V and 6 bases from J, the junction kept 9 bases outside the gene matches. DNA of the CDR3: TGTGCCATCCGTGGGACTAGCGGGGTAATGGCCGGGGAGCTGTTTTTT. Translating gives CAIRGTSGVMAGELFF.

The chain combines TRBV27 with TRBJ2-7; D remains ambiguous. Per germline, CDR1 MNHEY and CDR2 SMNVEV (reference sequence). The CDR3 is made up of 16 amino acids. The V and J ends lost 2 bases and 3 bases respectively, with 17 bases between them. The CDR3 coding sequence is TGTGCCAGCAGTTTAAAAGGACCGGGCCTCAACTACGAGCAGTACTTC. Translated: CASSLKGPGLNYEQYF.

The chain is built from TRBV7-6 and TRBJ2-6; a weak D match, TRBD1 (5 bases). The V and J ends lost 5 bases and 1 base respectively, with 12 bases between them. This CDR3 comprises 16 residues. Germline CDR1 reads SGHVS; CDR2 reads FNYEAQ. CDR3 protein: CASSATPGSGANVLTF. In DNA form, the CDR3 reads TGTGCCAGCAGCGCAACCCCAGGGTCTGGGGCCAACGTCCTGACTTTC.

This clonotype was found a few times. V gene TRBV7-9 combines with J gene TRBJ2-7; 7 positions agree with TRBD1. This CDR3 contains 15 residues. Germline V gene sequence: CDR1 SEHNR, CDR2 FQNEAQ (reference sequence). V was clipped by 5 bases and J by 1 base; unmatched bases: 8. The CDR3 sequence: CASSVAGGTSYEQYF. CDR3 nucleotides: TGTGCCAGCAGCGTCGCAGGGGGTACTTCCTACGAGCAGTACTTC.

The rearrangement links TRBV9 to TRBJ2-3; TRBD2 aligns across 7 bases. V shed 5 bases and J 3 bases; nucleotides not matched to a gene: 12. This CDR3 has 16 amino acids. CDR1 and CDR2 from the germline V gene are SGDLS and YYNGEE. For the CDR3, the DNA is TGTGCCAGCAGAAGCAGGGCGGGAGATGGAACAGATACGCAGTATTTT. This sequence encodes CASRSRAGDGTDTQYF. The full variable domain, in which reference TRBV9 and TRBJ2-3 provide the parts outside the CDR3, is DSGVTQTPKHLITATGQRVTLRCSPRSGDLSVYWYQQSLDQGLQFLIQYYNGEERAKGNILERFSAQQFPDLHSELNLSSLELGDSALYFCASRSRAGDGTDTQYFGPGTRLTVL.

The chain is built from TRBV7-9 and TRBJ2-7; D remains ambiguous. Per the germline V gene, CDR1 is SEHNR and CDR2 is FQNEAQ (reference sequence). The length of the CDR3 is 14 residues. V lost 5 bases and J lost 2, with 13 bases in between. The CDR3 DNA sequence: TGTGCCAGCAGCCCTGGGGTTAATACCTACGAGCAGTACTTC. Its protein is CASSPGVNTYEQYF. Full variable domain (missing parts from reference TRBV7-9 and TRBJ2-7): DTGVSQNPRHKITKRGQNVTFRCDPISEHNRLYWYRQTLGQGPEFLTYFQNEAQLEKSRLLSDRFSAERPKGSFSTLEIQRTEQGDSAMYLCASSPGVNTYEQYFGPGTRLTVT.

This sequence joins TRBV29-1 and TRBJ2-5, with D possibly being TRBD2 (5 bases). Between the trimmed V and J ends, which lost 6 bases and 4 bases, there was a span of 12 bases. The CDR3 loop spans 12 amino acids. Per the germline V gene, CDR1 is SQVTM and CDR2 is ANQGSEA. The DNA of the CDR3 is TGCAGCGTAGAGGGAAGGCGAGAGACCCAGTACTTC. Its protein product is CSVEGRRETQYF.

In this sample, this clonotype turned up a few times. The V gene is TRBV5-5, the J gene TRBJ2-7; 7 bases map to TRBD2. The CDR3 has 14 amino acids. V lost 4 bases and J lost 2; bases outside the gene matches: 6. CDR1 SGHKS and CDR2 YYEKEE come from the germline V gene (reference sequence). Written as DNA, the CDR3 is TGTGCCAGCAGCACGACTAGCTTAGCCTACGAGCAGTACTTC. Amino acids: CASSTTSLAYEQYF. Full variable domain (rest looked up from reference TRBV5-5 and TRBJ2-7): DAGVTQSPTHLIKTRGQQVTLRCSPISGHKSVSWYQQVLGQGPQFIFQYYEKEERGRGNFPDRFSARQFPNYSSELNVNALLLGDSALYLCASSTTSLAYEQYFGPGTRLTVT.

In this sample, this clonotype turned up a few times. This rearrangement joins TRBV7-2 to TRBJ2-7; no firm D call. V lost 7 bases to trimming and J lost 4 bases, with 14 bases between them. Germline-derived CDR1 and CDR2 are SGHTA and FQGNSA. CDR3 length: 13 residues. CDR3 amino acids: CASTQRPIYEQYF. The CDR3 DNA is TGTGCCAGCACCCAGAGACCAATTTACGAGCAGTACTTC. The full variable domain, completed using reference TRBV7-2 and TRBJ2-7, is GAGVSQSPSNKVTEKGKDVELRCDPISGHTALYWYRQSLGQGLEFLIYFQGNSAPDKSGLPSDRFSAERTGGSVSTLTIQRTQQEDSAVYLCASTQRPIYEQYFGPGTRLTVT.

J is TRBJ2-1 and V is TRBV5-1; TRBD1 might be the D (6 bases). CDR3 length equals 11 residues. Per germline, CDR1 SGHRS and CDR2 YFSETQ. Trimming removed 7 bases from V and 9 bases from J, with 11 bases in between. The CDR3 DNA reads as TGCGCCAGCGGGACAAGGGGTGAGCAGTTCTTC. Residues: CASGTRGEQFF.

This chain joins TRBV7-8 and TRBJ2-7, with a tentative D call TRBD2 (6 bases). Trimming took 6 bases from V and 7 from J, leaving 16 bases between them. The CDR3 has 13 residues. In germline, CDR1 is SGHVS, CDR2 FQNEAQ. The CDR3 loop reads CASSLDGAGEQYF. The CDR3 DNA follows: TGTGCCAGCAGTTTGGACGGCGCGGGGGAGCAGTACTTC.

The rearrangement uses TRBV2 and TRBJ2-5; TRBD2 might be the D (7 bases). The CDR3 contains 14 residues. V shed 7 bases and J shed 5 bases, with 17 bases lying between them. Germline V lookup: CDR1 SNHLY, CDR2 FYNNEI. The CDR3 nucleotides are TGTGCCAGCACCGGGGGGCGGGGCACGGAGACCCAGTACTTC. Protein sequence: CASTGGRGTETQYF.

CDR3 region: CASEGGAETQYF. CDR3 coding DNA: TGTGCCAGCGAGGGGGGGGCAGAGACCCAGTACTTC. V usage is TRBV7-8 and J usage is TRBJ2-5; the D gene is possibly TRBD2 (7 bases). This CDR3 is built from 12 residues. V lost 8 bases and J 4 bases, leaving 11 bases between the germline ends. Germline lookup yields CDR1 SGHVS and CDR2 FQNEAQ.

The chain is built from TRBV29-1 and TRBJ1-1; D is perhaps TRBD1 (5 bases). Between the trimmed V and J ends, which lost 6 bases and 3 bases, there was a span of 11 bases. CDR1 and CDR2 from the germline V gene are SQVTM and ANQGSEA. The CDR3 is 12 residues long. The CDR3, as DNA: TGCAGCGTGGCGGGGGGGTACACTGAAGCTTTCTTT. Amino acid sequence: CSVAGGYTEAFF.

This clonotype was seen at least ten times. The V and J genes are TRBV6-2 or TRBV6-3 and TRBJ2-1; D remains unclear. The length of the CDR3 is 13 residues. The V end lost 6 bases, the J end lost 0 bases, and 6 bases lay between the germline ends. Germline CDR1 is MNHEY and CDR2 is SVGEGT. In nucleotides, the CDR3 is TGTGCCAGCAGGGTGAGCTCCTACAATGAGCAGTTCTTC. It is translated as CASRVSSYNEQFF.